Following are 22 T cell receptor beta chains from one sample sequenced in a study of post-analysis software for immune sequencing data. Findings of the study overall: Patients carried several TRBV segments more frequently than controls did, and TRBV5-6, TRBV5-1 and TRBV20-1 were among them.

What these receptors recognize is not known. Unique-molecular-identifier-tagged TCR beta cDNA libraries were used. TCRdb called the PCR reads again in MiXCR, with one record for every CDR3 protein. The sample contains hundreds of thousands of distinct CDR3 sequences, approximately 59% of which appear only once. The sample comprised blood. These receptors were collected from a girl aged 2 to 9 with multiple sclerosis.

V is TRBV7-2 and J is TRBJ2-5, with D perhaps matching TRBD1 (5 bases). From germline, CDR1 is SGHTA and CDR2 FQGNSA. The CDR3 covers 13 residues. V was trimmed by 5 bases and J by 7 bases, leaving 14 bases between them. As DNA, the CDR3 is TGTGCCAGCAGCGCTGACAGTATAAGGACCCAGTACTTC. It yields the protein CASSADSIRTQYF.

The genes are TRBV5-1 and TRBJ2-4; 7 nucleotides agree with TRBD1. This CDR3 is 15 amino acids long. V was pared by 3 bases and J by 1 base, with 4 bases of the junction left unmatched. Germline loops: CDR1 SGHRS, CDR2 YFSETQ. The chain's CDR3 is CASSSTGKAKNIQYF. CDR3 DNA sequence: TGCGCCAGCAGCTCGACAGGGAAGGCCAAAAACATTCAGTACTTC.

Only one count was recorded for this clonotype. The rearrangement links TRBV5-1 to TRBJ2-7; D may be TRBD1 or TRBD2 (5 bases each). CDR3 length equals 16 residues. Germline V gene data show CDR1 as SGHRS and CDR2 as YFSETQ. The ends were cut back, 3 bases at V and 2 bases at J, with 18 bases in the middle. The CDR3 bases are TGCGCCAGCAGCTCTATTTCAGGGACCTTGACCTACGAGCAGTACTTC. Protein: CASSSISGTLTYEQYF.

CDR3 sequence: CASSTTVHTEAFF. The CDR3 coding sequence is TGTGCCAGCAGCACGACAGTCCACACTGAAGCTTTCTTT. The chain carries TRBV5-6 and TRBJ1-1; D perhaps matches TRBD1 (5 bases). Deletions cut 4 bases from V and 3 bases from J, with 10 bases between. CDR1 is SGHDT and CDR2 is YYEEEE in the germline V gene. The CDR3 runs to 13 residues.

This clonotype has a handful of counts. The chain uses TRBV7-9 and TRBJ2-3; 10 nucleotides agree with TRBD2. The length of the CDR3 is 16 residues. The ends lost 1 base at V and 3 bases at J; junction bases unmatched: 4. Germline loops: CDR1 SEHNR, CDR2 FQNEAQ (reference sequence). CDR3 residues: CASSLGTSGETDTQYF. The CDR3, as DNA: TGTGCCAGCAGCTTAGGCACTAGCGGGGAGACAGATACGCAGTATTTT.

V gene TRBV27 combines with J gene TRBJ2-1; 7 nucleotides agree with TRBD1. Germline CDR1 is MNHEY and CDR2 is SMNVEV (reference sequence). This CDR3 region has 19 residues. The J segment lost 0 bases and the V segment lost 6 bases, leaving 17 bases of the junction unmatched. CDR3 protein: CASSLTPLSPGGSYNEQFF. As DNA, the CDR3 is TGTGCCAGCAGCTTAACCCCCTTGAGCCCAGGGGGCTCCTACAATGAGCAGTTCTTC.

This clonotype has more than one count but fewer than ten. The V and J genes are TRBV30 and TRBJ2-5; 10 nucleotides line up with TRBD2. The CDR3 consists of 14 residues. Germline CDR1 GTSNPN, CDR2 SVGIG (reference sequence). The J segment lost 3 bases and the V segment lost 5 bases, leaving 6 bases of the junction unmatched. The CDR3 region has the DNA TGTGCCTGGGCGGGAGGACTAGCGGAAGAGACCCAGTACTTC. This gives the protein CAWAGGLAEETQYF.

The chain combines TRBV6-5 with TRBJ2-7, with 11 bases aligning to TRBD2. Germline lookup yields CDR1 MNHEY and CDR2 SVGAGI. After removal of 2 bases from V and 4 bases from J, the junction contained 4 bases not matched to a gene. This CDR3 is built from 15 residues. The CDR3 bases are TGTGCCAGCAGTTACCGGACTAGCGGGTTGTACGAGCAGTACTTC. As protein: CASSYRTSGLYEQYF.

CDR3 in DNA: TGCAGTGCCTTGGACCCAACTGGGTCAGATACGCAGTATTTT. This translates into CSALDPTGSDTQYF. The chain combines TRBV20-1 with TRBJ2-3, with D hard to call. The germline V gene encodes CDR1 DFQATT and CDR2 SNEGSKA (reference sequence). Trimming shortened V by 6 bases and J by 4 bases, and 17 bases separated the two germline ends. This CDR3 contains 14 residues.

The V and J genes are TRBV9 and TRBJ2-3; no firm D call. Trimming shortened V by 4 bases and J by 4 bases, and 7 bases separated the two germline ends. The length of the CDR3 is 12 residues. Germline V gives CDR1 SGDLS, CDR2 YYNGEE. DNA of the CDR3: TGTGCCAGCAGCTTTCAAGCAGATACGCAGTATTTT. It specifies CASSFQADTQYF.

The rearrangement uses TRBV24-1 and TRBJ2-5; weak D call: TRBD2 (6 bases). Between the trimmed V and J ends, which lost 9 bases and 3 bases, there was a span of 28 bases. The CDR3 length is 18 residues. Germline CDR1 and CDR2: KGHDR and SFDVKD. In DNA, the CDR3 is TGTGCCACCCTCCCCGCCCTGGGACTCCTTAAGGGGAAAGAGACCCAGTACTTC. This sequence encodes CATLPALGLLKGKETQYF.

The chain uses TRBV11-3 and TRBJ2-7; 12 bases align to TRBD2. CDR3 length equals 16 residues. J gave up 5 bases and V 3 bases, and 8 bases lay outside the gene matches. Germline assignment: CDR1 SGHNT and CDR2 YENEEA. The CDR3 bases are TGTGCCAGCAGCTTTGCTGCTAGCGGGAGGGCCGACGAGCAGTACTTC. Its protein is CASSFAASGRADEQYF.

The genes are TRBV30 and TRBJ1-5; no firm D call. The CDR3 sequence is 15 residues long. CDR1 GTSNPN and CDR2 SVGIG come from the germline V gene (reference sequence). The V and J ends lost 1 base and 3 bases respectively, with 13 bases between them. CDR3 in amino acids: CAWSGPVDLNQPQHF. For the CDR3, the DNA is TGTGCCTGGAGTGGGCCGGTAGACCTCAATCAGCCCCAGCATTTT.

This chain connects TRBV20-1 to TRBJ2-1; TRBD2 matches 12 bases. The CDR3 is made up of 14 amino acids. The germline V gene has CDR1 DFQATT and CDR2 SNEGSKA (reference sequence). The junction had 5 bases not matched to a gene; V was cut back by 2 bases and J by 9 bases. CDR3 sequence (DNA): TGCAGTGCTAGAAAACTAGCGGGAGGAGGTGAGCAGTTCTTC. Translated: CSARKLAGGGEQFF.

A few counts support this clonotype. V is TRBV10-3 and J is TRBJ2-6; TRBD2 agrees at 13 bases. Looked up from germline, CDR1 is ENHRY and CDR2 is SYGVKD. This CDR3 has 18 residues. Trimming removed 3 bases from V and 1 base from J; junction bases left unmatched: 3. This CDR3 reads CAISERLAGGSGANVLTF. For the CDR3, the DNA is TGTGCCATCAGTGAAAGACTAGCGGGAGGATCTGGGGCCAACGTCCTGACTTTC.

The chain has TRBV10-3 and TRBJ2-1, with no clear D. V lost 2 bases, J lost 5 bases, and 16 bases lay in between. CDR3 length: 16 amino acids. Germline CDR1 and CDR2: ENHRY and SYGVKD. This CDR3 is CAISEKGTPLHNEQFF. The CDR3 DNA sequence: TGTGCCATCAGTGAGAAAGGCACGCCCCTCCACAATGAGCAGTTCTTC.

The genes are TRBV7-6 and TRBJ2-3; unclear D gene. This CDR3 spans 15 amino acids. V was clipped by 1 base and J by 5 bases, with 13 bases between them. Germline assignment: CDR1 SGHVS and CDR2 FNYEAQ. The CDR3 sequence: CASSLGGGEGDTQYF. Written as DNA, the CDR3 is TGTGCCAGCAGCTTAGGCGGTGGGGAAGGAGATACGCAGTATTTT.

This sequence joins TRBV4-3 and TRBJ1-1; weak D call: TRBD1 (6 bases). Germline V gene lookup returns CDR1 LGHNA and CDR2 YSLEER. The length of the CDR3 is 15 residues. Between the trimmed V and J ends, which lost 4 bases and 3 bases, there was a span of 15 bases. CDR3 loop: CASSRESQGYTEAFF. CDR3 bases: TGCGCCAGCAGCCGGGAAAGCCAGGGGTACACTGAAGCTTTCTTT.

The chain uses TRBV14 and TRBJ2-3, with TRBD2 as a possible D gene (6 bases). The CDR3 is made up of 16 amino acids. Trimming took off 2 bases at V and 3 bases at J, with 15 bases between the two ends. Looked up from germline, CDR1 is SGHDN and CDR2 is FVKESK. The CDR3 protein is CASSQFVSSATDTQYF. DNA of the CDR3: TGTGCCAGCAGCCAATTTGTGTCTAGCGCGACAGATACGCAGTATTTT.

Only a few counts were recorded for this clonotype. In DNA, the CDR3 is TGTGCCAGCAGCTTAATGAACAGCGAGTACAATGAGCAGTTCTTC. Protein: CASSLMNSEYNEQFF. This rearrangement joins TRBV7-2 to TRBJ2-1; D ambiguous. Trimming removed 2 bases from V and 4 bases from J, with 12 bases in between. CDR3 size: 15 residues. The germline CDR1 and CDR2 sequences are SGHTA and FQGNSA.

DNA of the CDR3: TGCAGTGCAAGGACAGGGGGCGCATTCTACAATCAGCCCCAGCATTTT. Protein product: CSARTGGAFYNQPQHF. J is TRBJ1-5 and V is TRBV20-1; TRBD1 matches 11 bases. Germline V gene sequence: CDR1 DFQATT, CDR2 SNEGSKA (reference sequence). The ends lost 6 bases at V and 3 bases at J; junction bases unmatched: 10. The CDR3 runs 16 residues.

A few counts support this clonotype. This chain links TRBV7-2 with TRBJ2-1, with a weak D call TRBD1 (5 bases). The CDR3 consists of 12 residues. Trimming removed 2 bases at V and 9 bases at J, with 8 bases between. CDR1 is SGHTA, CDR2 FQGNSA, per germline. In nucleotides, the CDR3 is TGTGCCAGCAGCTTATTTAGGGGTGAGCAGTTCTTC. Encoded protein: CASSLFRGEQFF.